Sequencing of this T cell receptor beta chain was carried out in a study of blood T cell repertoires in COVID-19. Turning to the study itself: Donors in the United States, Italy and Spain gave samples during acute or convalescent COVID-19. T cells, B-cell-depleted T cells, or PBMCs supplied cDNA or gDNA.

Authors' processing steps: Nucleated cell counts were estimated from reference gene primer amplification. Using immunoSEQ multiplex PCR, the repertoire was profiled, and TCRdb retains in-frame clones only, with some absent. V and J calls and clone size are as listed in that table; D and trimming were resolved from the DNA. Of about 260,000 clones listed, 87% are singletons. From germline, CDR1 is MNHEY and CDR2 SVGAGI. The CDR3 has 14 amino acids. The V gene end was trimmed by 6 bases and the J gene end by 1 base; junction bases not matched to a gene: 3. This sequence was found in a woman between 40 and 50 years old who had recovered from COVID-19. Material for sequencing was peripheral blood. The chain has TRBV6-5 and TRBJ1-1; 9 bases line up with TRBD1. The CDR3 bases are TGTGCCAGCAGGGGGACAGGGAGGAACACTGAAGCTTTCTTT. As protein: CASRGTGRNTEAFF.